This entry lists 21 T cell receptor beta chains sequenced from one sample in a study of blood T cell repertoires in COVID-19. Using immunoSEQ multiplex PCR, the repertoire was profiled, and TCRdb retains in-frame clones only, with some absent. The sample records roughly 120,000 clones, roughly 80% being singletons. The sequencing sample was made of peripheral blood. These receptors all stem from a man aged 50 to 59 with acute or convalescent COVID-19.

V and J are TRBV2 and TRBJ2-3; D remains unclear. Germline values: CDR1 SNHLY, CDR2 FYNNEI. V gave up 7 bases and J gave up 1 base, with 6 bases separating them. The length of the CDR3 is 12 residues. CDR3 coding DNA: TGTGCCAGCACTACTGGCACAGATACGCAGTATTTT. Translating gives CASTTGTDTQYF.

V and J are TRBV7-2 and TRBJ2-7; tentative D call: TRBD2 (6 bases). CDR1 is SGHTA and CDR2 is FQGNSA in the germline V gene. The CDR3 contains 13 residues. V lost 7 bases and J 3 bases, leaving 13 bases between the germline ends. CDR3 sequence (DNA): TGTGCCAGCACCCAGTCAGCGGGCTACGAGCAGTACTTC. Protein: CASTQSAGYEQYF.

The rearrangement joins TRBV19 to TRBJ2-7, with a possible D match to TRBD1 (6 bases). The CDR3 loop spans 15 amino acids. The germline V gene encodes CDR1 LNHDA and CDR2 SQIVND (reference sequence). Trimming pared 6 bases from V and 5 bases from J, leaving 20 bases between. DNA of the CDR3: TGTGCCAGTAGCCCACCAGGGGTTAGTGCGGACGAGCAGTACTTC. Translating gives CASSPPGVSADEQYF.

CDR3: CATSERGTGLRGYTF. The CDR3 DNA reads as TGTGCCACCAGTGAGCGAGGGACAGGGCTCAGGGGCTACACCTTC. V gene TRBV24-1 combines with J gene TRBJ1-2; 9 bases are a match to TRBD1. The germline gives CDR1 KGHDR, CDR2 SFDVKD. Trimming took 4 bases from V and 8 from J; bases not matched to a gene: 10. The CDR3 is made up of 15 amino acids.

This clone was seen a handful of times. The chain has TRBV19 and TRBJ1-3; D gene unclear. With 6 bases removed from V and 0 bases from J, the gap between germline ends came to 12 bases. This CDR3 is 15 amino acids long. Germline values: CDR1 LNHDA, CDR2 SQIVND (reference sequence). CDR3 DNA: TGTGCCAGTAGGGAGACCGCGAGCTCTGGAAACACCATATATTTT. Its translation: CASRETASSGNTIYF.

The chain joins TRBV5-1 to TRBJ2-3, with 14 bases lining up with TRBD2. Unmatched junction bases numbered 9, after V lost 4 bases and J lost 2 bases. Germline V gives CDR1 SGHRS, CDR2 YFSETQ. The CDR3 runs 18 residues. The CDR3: CASSATGLAGGNTDTQYF. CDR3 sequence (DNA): TGCGCCAGCAGCGCGACCGGACTAGCGGGGGGAAACACAGATACGCAGTATTTT.

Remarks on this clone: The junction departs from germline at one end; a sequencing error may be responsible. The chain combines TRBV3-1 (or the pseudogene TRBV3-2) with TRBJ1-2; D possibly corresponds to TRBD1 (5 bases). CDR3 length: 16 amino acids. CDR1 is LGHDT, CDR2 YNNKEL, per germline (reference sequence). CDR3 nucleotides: TGTGCCAGCAGCAAAGAGGATTTTCTTTGGGGCTGGGGCTACACCTTC. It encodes CASSKEDFLWGWGYTF.

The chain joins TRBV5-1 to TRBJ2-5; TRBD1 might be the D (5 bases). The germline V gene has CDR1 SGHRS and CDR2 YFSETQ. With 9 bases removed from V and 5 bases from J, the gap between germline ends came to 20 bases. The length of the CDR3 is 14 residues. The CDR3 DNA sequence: TGCGCCACCTCCCTCGAAAAGGCAGGGGAGACCCAGTACTTC. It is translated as CATSLEKAGETQYF. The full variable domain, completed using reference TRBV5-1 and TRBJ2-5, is KAGVTQTPRYLIKTRGQQVTLSCSPISGHRSVSWYQQTPGQGLQFLFEYFSETQRNKGNFPGRFSGRQFSNSRSEMNVSTLELGDSALYLCATSLEKAGETQYFGPGTRLLVL.

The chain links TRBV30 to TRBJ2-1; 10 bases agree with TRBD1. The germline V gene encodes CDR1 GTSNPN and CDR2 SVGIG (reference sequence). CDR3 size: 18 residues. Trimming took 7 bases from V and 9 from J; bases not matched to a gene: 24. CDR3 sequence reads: CASPGGQGPRRPGGEQFF. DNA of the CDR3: TGTGCCTCTCCGGGGGGACAGGGGCCCCGCCGGCCAGGGGGTGAGCAGTTCTTC.

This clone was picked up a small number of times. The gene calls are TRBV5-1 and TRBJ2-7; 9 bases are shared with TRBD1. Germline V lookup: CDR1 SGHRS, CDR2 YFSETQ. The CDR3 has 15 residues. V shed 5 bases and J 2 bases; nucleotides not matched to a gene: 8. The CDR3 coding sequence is TGCGCCAGCAGATCGAGGACAGGGGATGCCTACGAGCAGTACTTC. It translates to CASRSRTGDAYEQYF.

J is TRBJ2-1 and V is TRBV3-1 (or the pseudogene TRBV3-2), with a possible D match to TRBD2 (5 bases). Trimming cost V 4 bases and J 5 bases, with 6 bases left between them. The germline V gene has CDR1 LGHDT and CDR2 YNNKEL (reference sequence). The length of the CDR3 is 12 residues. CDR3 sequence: CASSRTHNEQFF. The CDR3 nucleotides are TGTGCCAGCAGCCGGACTCACAATGAGCAGTTCTTC.

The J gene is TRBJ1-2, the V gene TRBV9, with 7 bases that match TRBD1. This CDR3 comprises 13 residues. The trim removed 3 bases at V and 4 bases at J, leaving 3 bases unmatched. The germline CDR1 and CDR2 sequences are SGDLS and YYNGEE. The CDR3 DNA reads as TGTGCCAGCAGCGGGGACAGATTCTATGGCTACACCTTC. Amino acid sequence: CASSGDRFYGYTF.

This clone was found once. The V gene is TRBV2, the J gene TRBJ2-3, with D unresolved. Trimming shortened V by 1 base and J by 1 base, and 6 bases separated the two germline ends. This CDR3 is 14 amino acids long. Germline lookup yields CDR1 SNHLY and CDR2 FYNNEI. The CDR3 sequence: CASSEGGRTDTQYF. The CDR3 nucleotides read TGTGCCAGCAGTGAAGGAGGCCGCACAGATACGCAGTATTTT.

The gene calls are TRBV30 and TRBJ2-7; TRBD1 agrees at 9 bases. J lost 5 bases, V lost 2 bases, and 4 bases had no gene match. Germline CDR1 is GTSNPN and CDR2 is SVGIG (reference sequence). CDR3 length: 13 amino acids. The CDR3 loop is CAWSSRTGDEQYF. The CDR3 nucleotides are TGTGCCTGGAGTTCCCGGACAGGGGACGAGCAGTACTTC.

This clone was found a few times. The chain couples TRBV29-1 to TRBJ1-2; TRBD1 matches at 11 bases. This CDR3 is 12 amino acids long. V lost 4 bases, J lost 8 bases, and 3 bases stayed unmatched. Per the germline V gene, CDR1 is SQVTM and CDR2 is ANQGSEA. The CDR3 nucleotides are TGCAGCGTTGGGGGACAGGGGGGCGGCTACACCTTC. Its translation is CSVGGQGGGYTF.

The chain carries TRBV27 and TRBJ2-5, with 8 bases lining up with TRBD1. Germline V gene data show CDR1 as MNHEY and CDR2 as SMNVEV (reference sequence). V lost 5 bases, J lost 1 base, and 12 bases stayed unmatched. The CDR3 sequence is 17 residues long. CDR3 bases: TGTGCCAGCAGTCTGTCGCCGGACAGGGCTACCCAAGAGACCCAGTACTTC. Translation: CASSLSPDRATQETQYF.

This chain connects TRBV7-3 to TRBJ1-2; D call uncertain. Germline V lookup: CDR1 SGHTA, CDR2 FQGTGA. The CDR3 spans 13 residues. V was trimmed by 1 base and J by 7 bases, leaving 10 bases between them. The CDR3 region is CASSLNRVRGYTF. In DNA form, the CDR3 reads TGTGCCAGCAGCTTAAATCGAGTGCGTGGCTACACCTTC.

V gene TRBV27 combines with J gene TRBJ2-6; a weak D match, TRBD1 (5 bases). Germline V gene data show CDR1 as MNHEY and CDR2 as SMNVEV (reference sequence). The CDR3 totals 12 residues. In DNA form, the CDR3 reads TGTGCAACAGGTCCTGGGGCCAACGTCCTGACTTTC. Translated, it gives CATGPGANVLTF.

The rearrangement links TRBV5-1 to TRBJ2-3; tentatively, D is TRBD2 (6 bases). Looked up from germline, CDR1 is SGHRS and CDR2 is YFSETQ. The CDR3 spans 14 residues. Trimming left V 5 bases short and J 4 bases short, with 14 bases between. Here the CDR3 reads CASRRVGGPDTQYF. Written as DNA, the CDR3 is TGCGCCAGCAGAAGAGTGGGGGGTCCAGATACGCAGTATTTT.

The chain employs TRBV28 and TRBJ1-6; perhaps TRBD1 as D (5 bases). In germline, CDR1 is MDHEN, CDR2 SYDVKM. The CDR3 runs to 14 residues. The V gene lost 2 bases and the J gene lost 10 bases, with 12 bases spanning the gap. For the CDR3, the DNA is TGTGCCAGCAGTTTACAGCAGGGAGGATCACCCCTCCACTTT. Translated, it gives CASSLQQGGSPLHF.

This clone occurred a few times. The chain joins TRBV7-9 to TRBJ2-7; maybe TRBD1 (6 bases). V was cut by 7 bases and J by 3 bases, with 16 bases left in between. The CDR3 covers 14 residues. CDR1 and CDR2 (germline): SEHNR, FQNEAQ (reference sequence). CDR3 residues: CASTNTRRGYEQYF. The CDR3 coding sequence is TGTGCCAGCACCAACACCCGCAGGGGCTACGAGCAGTACTTC.